This T cell receptor beta chain was captured by sequencing in a study of control samples from healthy donors and cancer patients. The protocol was immunoSEQ multiplex PCR, while the TCRdb copy is restricted to in-frame clones and leaves out a portion. This repertoire shows about 59,000 clones, approximately 89% found once; its top ten account for about 12%. CDR1 is SGHTA and CDR2 is FQGNSA in the germline V gene. V shed 5 bases and J shed 11 bases, with 18 bases lying between them. CDR3 length: 13 amino acids. The J gene is TRBJ1-1, the V gene TRBV7-2; perhaps TRBD1 as D (5 bases). Source material: PBMCs. The sequence derives from a woman aged 60-75 years with lung cancer. Here the CDR3 reads CASSIGISGTAFF. CDR3 nucleotides: TGTGCCAGCAGCATAGGGATATCGGGGACCGCTTTCTTT.